This T cell receptor beta chain was sequenced during a study of blood T cells in healthy people across ages. Germline lookup yields CDR1 SGHTA and CDR2 FQGNSA. The J segment lost 4 bases and the V segment lost 5 bases, leaving 5 bases of the junction unmatched. The CDR3 spans 14 residues. A second PCR, run for about 7 to 11 cycles, used a sample-barcoded 5' primer plus a J-beta primer mix. Each CDR3 protein gets one entry after TCRdb re-called the 5' RACE reads with MiXCR. In the table there are around 500,000 distinct CDR3 sequences, around 48% of which are singletons. The specimen was blood. This sequence originates from an elderly man in good health. The V call is TRBV7-2, the J call TRBJ1-5; 7 nucleotides line up with TRBD1. Here the CDR3 reads CASSPGQVNQPQHF. The CDR3 DNA reads TGTGCCAGCAGCCCCGGACAGGTGAATCAGCCCCAGCATTTT.